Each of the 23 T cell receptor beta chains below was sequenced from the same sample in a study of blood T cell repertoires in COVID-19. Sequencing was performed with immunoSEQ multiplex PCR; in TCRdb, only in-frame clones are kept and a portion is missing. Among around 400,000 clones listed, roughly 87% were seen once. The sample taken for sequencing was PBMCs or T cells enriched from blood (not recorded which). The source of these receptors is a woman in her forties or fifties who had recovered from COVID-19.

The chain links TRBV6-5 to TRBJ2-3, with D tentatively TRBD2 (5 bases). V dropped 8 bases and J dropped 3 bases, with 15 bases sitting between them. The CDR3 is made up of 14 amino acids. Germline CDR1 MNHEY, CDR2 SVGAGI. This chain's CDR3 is CASRSGLSTDTQYF. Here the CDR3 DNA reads TGTGCCAGCCGAAGCGGACTTTCGACAGATACGCAGTATTTT.

DNA of the CDR3: TGTGCCAGCAGTGAACATACCCTAAAAGGGGGCACCGGGGAGCTGTTTTTT. This gives the protein CASSEHTLKGGTGELFF. The gene calls are TRBV2 and TRBJ2-2; D perhaps matches TRBD1 (6 bases). CDR3 length: 17 residues. V lost 2 bases and J 4 bases, leaving 17 bases between the germline ends. Looked up from germline, CDR1 is SNHLY and CDR2 is FYNNEI. Full variable domain (outside the CDR3, taken from reference TRBV2 and TRBJ2-2): EPEVTQTPSHQVTQMGQEVILRCVPISNHLYFYWYRQILGQKVEFLVSFYNNEISEKSEIFDDQFSVERPDGSNFTLKIRSTKLEDSAMYFCASSEHTLKGGTGELFFGEGSRLTVL.

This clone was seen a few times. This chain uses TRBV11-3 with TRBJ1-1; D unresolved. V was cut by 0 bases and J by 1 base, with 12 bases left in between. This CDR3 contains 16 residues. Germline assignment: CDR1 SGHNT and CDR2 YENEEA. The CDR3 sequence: CASSLDRTRRNTEAFF. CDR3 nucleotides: TGTGCCAGCAGCTTAGATCGTACAAGAAGGAACACTGAAGCTTTCTTT.

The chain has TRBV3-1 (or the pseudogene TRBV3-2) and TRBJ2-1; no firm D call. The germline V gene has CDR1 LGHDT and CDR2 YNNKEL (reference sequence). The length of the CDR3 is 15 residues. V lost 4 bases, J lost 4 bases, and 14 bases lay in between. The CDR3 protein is CASSLGSIQYNEQFF. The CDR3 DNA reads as TGTGCCAGCAGCCTCGGGTCAATTCAATACAATGAGCAGTTCTTC.

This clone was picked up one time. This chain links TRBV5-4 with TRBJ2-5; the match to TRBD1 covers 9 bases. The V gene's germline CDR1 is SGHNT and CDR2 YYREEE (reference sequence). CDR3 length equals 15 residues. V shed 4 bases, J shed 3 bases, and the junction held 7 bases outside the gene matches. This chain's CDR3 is CASSGGGQGKETQYF. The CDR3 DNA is TGTGCCAGCAGCGGGGGAGGACAGGGGAAAGAGACCCAGTACTTC.

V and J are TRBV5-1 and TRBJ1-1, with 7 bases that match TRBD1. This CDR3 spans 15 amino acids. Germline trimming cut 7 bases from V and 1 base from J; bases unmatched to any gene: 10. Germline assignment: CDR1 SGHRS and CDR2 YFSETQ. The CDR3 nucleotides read TGCGCCAGCCGAGTTGTGGGACAGCAGAACACTGAAGCTTTCTTT. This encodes CASRVVGQQNTEAFF.

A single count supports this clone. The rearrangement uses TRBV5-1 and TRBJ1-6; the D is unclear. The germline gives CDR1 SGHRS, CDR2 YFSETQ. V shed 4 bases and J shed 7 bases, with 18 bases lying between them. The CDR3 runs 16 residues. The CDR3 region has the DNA TGCGCCAGCAGCCCCGGTTTATTAGCCTGGAATTCACCCCTCCACTTT. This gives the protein CASSPGLLAWNSPLHF.

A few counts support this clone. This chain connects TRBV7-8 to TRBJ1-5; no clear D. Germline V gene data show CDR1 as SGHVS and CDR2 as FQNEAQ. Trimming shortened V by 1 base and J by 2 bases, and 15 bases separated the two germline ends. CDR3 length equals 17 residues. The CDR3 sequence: CASSLGAVLSGNQPQHF. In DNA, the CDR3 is TGTGCCAGCAGCTTAGGGGCAGTGTTATCTGGCAATCAGCCCCAGCATTTT.

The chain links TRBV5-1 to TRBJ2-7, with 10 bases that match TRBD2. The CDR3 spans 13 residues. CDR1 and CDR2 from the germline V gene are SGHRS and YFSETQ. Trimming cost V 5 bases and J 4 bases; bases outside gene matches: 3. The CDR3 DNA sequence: TGCGCCAGCAGTGGACTAGCGGAATACGAGCAGTACTTC. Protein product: CASSGLAEYEQYF.

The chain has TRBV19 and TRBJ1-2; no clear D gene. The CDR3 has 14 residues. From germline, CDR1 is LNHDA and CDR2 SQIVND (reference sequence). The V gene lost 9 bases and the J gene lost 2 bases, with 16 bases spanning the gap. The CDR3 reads CASAVGQRNYGYTF. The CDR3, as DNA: TGTGCCAGCGCAGTCGGGCAGCGGAACTATGGCTACACCTTC.

The CDR3 spells CASSYGSTGELFF. CDR3 DNA: TGTGCCAGCAGCTACGGGAGTACCGGGGAGCTGTTTTTT. The genes are TRBV7-8 and TRBJ2-2; TRBD2 is a possible D gene (6 bases). Trimming cost V 4 bases and J 5 bases, with 8 bases left between them. The CDR3 loop spans 13 amino acids. The germline CDR1 and CDR2 sequences are SGHVS and FQNEAQ.

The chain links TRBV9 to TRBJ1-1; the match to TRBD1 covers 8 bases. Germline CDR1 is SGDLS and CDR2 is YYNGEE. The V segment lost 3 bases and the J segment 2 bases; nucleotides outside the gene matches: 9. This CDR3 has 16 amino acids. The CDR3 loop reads CASSARQGLPNTEAFF. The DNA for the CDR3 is TGTGCCAGCAGCGCGAGACAGGGGCTACCAAACACTGAAGCTTTCTTT.

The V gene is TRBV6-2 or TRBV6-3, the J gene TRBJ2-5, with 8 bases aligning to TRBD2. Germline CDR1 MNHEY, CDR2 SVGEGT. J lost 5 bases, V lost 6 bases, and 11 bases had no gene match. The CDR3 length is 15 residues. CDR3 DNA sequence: TGTGCCAGCAGCCGGGGGGGGCACGATAGGGAGACCCAGTACTTC. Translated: CASSRGGHDRETQYF.

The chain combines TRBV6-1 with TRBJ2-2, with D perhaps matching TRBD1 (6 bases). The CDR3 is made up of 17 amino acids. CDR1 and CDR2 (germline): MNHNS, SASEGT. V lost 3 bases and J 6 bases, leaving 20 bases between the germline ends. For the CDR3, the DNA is TGTGCCAGCAGTGATAAGACAGGACCCATGGGACCCGGGGAGCTGTTTTTT. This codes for CASSDKTGPMGPGELFF.

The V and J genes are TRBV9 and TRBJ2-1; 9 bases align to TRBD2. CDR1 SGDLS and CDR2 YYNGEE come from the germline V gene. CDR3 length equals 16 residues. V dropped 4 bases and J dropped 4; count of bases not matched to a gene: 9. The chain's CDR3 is CASSKDGLALYNEQFF. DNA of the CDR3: TGTGCCAGCAGCAAAGACGGACTAGCGTTATACAATGAGCAGTTCTTC.

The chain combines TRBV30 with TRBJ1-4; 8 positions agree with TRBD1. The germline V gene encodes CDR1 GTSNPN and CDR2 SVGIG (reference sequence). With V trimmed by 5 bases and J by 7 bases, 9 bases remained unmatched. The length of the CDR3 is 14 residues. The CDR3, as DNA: TGTGCCTGGGACAGGGGCCGGGGGGGTGAAAAACTGTTTTTT. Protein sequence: CAWDRGRGGEKLFF.

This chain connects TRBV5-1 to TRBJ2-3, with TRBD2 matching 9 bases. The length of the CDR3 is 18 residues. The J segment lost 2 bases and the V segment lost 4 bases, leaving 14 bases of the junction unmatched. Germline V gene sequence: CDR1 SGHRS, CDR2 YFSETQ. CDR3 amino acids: CASSRGTSSSRSTDTQYF. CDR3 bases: TGCGCCAGCAGCCGCGGGACTAGCAGCTCCAGATCCACAGATACGCAGTATTTT.

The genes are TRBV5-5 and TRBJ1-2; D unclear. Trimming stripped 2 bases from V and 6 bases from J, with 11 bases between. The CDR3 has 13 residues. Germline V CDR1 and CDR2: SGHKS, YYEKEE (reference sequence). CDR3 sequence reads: CASSFRISDGYTF. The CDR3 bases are TGTGCCAGCAGCTTCCGCATCTCGGATGGCTACACCTTC.

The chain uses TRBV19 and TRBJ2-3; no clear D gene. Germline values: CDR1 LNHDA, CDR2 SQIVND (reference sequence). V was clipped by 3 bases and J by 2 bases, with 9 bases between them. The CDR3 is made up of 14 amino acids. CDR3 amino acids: CASSITQPTDTQYF. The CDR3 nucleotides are TGTGCCAGTAGTATCACACAACCCACAGATACGCAGTATTTT.

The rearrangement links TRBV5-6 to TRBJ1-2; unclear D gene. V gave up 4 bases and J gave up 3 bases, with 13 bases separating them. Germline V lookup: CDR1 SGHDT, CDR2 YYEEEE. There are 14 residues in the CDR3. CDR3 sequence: CASSHTLGDYGYTF. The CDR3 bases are TGTGCCAGCAGCCACACCCTCGGGGACTATGGCTACACCTTC.

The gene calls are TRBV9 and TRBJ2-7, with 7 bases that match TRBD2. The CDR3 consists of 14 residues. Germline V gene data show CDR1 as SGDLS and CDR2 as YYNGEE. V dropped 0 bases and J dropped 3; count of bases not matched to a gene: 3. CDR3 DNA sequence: TGTGCCAGCAGCGTAGGGGAGGGAGGCTACGAGCAGTACTTC. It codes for CASSVGEGGYEQYF. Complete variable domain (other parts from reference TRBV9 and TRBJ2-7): DSGVTQTPKHLITATGQRVTLRCSPRSGDLSVYWYQQSLDQGLQFLIQYYNGEERAKGNILERFSAQQFPDLHSELNLSSLELGDSALYFCASSVGEGGYEQYFGPGTRLTVT.

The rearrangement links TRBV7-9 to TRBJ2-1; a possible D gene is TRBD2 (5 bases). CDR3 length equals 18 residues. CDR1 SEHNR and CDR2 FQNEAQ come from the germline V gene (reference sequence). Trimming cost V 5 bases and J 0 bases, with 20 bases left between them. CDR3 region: CASSRYGPSGDSYNEQFF. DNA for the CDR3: TGTGCCAGCAGCCGATACGGGCCTTCCGGGGACTCCTACAATGAGCAGTTCTTC.

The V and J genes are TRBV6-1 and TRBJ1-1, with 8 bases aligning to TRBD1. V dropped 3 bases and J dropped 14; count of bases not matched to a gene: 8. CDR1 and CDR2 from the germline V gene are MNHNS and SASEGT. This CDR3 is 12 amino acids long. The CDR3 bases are TGTGCCAGCAGTGACAGGGGGCCGTTTGCGTTCTTT. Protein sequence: CASSDRGPFAFF.